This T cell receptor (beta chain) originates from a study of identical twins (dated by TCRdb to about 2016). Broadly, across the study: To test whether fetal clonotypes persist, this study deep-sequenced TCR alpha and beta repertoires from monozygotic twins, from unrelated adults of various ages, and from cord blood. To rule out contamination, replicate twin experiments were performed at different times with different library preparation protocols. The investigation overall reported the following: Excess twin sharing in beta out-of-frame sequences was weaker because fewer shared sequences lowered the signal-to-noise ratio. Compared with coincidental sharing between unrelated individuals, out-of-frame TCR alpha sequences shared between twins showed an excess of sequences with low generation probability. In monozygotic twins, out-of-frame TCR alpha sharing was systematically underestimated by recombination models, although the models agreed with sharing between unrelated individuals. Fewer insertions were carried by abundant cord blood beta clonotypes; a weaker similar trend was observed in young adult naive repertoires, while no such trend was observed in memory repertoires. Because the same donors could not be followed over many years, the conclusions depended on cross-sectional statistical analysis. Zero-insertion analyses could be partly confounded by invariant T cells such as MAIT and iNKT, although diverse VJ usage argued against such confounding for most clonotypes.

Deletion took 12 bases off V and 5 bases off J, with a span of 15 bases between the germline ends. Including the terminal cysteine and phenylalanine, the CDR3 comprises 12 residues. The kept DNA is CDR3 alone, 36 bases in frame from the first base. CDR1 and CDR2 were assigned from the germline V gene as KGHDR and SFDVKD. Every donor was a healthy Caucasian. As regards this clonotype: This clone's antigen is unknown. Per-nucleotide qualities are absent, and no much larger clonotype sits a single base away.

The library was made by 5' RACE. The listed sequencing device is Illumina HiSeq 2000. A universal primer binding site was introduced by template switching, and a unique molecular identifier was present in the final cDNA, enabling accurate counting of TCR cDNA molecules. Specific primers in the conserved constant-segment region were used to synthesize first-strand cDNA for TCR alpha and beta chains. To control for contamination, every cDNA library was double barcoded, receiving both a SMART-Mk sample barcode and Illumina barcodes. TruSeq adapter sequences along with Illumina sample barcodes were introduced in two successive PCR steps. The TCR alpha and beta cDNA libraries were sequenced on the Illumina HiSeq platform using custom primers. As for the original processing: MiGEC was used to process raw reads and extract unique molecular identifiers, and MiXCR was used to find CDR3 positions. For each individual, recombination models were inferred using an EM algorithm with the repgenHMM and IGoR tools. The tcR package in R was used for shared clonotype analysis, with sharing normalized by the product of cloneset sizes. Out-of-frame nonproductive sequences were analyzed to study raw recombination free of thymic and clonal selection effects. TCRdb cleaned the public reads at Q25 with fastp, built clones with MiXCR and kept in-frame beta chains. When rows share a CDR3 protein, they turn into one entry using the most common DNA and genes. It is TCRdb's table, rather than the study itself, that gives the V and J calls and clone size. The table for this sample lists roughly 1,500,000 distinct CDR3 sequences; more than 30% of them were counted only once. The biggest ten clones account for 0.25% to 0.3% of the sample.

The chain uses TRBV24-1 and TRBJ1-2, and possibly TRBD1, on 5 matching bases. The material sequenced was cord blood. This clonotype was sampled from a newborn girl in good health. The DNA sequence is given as TGTGCCGACCCGGGGCGGTGGTATGGCTACACCTTC. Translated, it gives CADPGRWYGYTF.